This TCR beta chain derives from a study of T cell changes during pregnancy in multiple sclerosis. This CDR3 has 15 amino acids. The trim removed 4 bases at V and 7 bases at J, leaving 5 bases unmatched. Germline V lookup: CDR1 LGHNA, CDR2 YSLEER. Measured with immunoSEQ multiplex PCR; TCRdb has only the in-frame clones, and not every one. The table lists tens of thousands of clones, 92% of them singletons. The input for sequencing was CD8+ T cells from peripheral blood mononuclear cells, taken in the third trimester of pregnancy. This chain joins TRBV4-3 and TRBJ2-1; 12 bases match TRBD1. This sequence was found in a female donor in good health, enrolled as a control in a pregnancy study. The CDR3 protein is CASSRGTGGGNEQFF. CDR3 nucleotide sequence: TGCGCCAGCAGCCGAGGGACAGGGGGCGGGAATGAGCAGTTCTTC.